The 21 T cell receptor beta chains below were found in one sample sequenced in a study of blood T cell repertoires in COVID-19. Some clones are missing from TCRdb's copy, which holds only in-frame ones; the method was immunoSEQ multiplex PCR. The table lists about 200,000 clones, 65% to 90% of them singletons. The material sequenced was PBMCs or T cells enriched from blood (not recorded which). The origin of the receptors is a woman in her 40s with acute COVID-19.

The CDR3 spells CASSPWRGQETQYF. The CDR3 nucleotides are TGTGCCAGCAGTCCCTGGAGGGGTCAAGAGACCCAGTACTTC. The chain couples TRBV28 to TRBJ2-5; tentatively, D is TRBD2 (6 bases). Germline CDR1 reads MDHEN; CDR2 reads SYDVKM. With 5 bases removed from V and 2 bases from J, the gap between germline ends came to 12 bases. This CDR3 contains 14 residues.

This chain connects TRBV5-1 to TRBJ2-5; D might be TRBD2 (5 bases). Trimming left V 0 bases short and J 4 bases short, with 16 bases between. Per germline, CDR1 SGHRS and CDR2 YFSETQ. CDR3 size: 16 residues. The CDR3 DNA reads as TGCGCCAGCAGCTTGGTTCAAGGGAGTAAGTTAGAGACCCAGTACTTC. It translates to CASSLVQGSKLETQYF.

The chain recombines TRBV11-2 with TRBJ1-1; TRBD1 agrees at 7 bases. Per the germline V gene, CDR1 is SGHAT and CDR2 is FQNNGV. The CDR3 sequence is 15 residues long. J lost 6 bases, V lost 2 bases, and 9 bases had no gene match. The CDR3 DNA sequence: TGTGCCAGCAGCTTACAACAGGGGCGTAACTCTGAAGCTTTCTTT. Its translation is CASSLQQGRNSEAFF.

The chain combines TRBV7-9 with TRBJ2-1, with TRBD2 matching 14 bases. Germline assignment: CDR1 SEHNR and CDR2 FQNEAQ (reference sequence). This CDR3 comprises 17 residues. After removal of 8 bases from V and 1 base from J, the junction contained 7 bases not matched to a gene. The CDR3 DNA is TGTGCCAGCTCGACTAGCGGGAGGGCCGGTTCCTACAATGAGCAGTTCTTC. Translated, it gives CASSTSGRAGSYNEQFF.

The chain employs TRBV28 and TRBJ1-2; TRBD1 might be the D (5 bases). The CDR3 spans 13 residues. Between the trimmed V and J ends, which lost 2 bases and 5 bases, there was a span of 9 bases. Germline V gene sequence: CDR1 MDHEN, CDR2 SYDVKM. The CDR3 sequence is CASSLRTLYGYTF. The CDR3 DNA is TGTGCCAGCAGTTTAAGGACACTTTATGGCTACACCTTC.

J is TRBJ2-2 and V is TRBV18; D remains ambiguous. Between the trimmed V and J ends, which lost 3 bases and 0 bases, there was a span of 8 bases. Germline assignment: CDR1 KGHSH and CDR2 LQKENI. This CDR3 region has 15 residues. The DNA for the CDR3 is TGTGCCAGCTCACCCACGACATCGAACACCGGGGAGCTGTTTTTT. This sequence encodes CASSPTTSNTGELFF.

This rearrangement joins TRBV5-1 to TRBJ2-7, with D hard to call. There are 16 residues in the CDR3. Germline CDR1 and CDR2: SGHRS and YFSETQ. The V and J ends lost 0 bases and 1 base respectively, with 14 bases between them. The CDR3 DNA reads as TGCGCCAGCAGCTTGGAGCCCCTGGGCAGTTCCTACGAGCAGTACTTC. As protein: CASSLEPLGSSYEQYF.

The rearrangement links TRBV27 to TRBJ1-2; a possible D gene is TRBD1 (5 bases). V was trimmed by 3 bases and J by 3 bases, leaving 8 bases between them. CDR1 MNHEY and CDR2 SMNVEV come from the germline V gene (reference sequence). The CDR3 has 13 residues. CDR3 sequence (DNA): TGTGCCAGCAGTTTGACAGAAGACTATGGCTACACCTTC. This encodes CASSLTEDYGYTF.

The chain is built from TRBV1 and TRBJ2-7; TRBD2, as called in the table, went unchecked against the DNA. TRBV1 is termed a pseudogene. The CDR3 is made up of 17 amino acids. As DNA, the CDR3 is TGCACCAGCAGCCAACAGTATAGCGGGAGGGCCTCCTACGAGCAGTACTTC. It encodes CTSSQQYSGRASYEQYF.

The CDR3 here is CASSLGPHSGANVLTF. CDR3 nucleotides: TGTGCCAGCAGTTTAGGGCCCCACTCTGGGGCCAACGTCCTGACTTTC. The V and J genes are TRBV27 and TRBJ2-6; no clear D gene. Germline CDR1 and CDR2: MNHEY and SMNVEV (reference sequence). This CDR3 has 16 amino acids. V dropped 2 bases and J dropped 0 bases, with 8 bases sitting between them.

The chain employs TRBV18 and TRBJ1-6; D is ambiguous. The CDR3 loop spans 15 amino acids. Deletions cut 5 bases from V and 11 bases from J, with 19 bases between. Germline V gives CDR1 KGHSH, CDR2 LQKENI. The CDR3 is CASSSSDGLGAPLHF. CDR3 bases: TGTGCCAGCTCATCCTCGGACGGCTTGGGAGCACCCCTCCACTTT.

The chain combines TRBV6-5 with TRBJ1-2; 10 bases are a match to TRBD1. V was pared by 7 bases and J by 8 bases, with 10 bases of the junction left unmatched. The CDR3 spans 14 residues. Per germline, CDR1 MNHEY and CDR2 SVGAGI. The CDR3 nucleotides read TGTGCCAGCACTATTTCCGGGACAGGGGTGGGCTACACCTTC. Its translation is CASTISGTGVGYTF.

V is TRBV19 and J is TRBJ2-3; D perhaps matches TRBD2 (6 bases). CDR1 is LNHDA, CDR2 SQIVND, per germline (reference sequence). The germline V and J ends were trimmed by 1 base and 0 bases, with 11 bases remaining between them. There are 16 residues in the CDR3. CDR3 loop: CASSIAGGASTDTQYF. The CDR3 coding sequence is TGTGCCAGTAGTATAGCTGGCGGGGCCAGCACAGATACGCAGTATTTT.

CDR3 in amino acids: CASSNTGSGATDTQYF. DNA of the CDR3: TGTGCCAGCAGTAATACAGGGAGTGGTGCGACAGATACGCAGTATTTT. The chain joins TRBV28 to TRBJ2-3, with D tentatively TRBD1 (6 bases). This CDR3 has 16 residues. Trimming took off 5 bases at V and 3 bases at J, with 18 bases between the two ends. Germline CDR1 MDHEN, CDR2 SYDVKM.

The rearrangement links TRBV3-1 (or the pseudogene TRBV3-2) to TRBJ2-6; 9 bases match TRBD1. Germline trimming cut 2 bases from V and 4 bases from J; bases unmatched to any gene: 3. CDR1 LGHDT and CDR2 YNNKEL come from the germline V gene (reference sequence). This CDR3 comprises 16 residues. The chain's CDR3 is CASSQNRGPGANVLTF. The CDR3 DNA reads TGTGCCAGCAGCCAAAACAGGGGGCCAGGGGCCAACGTCCTGACTTTC.

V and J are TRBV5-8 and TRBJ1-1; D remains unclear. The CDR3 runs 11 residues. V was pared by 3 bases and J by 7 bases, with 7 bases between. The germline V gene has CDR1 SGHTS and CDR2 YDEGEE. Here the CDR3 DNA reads TGTGCCAGCAGCTGGGAGGGTGAAGCTTTCTTT. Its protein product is CASSWEGEAFF. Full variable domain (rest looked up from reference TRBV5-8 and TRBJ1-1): EAGVTQSPTHLIKTRGQQATLRCSPISGHTSVYWYQQALGLGLQFLLWYDEGEERNRGNFPPRFSGRQFPNYSSELNVNALELEDSALYLCASSWEGEAFFGQGTRLTVV.

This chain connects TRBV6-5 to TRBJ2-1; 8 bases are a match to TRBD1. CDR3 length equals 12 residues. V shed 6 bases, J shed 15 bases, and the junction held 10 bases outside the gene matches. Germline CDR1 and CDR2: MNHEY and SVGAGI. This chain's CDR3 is CASSKGDRRVFF. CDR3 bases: TGTGCCAGCAGCAAAGGGGACAGGAGGGTGTTCTTC.

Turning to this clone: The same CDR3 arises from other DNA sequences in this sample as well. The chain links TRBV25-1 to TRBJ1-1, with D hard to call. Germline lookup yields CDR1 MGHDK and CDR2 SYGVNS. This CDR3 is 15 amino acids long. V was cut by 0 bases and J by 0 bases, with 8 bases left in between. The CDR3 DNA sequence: TGTGCCAGCAGTGAATATACAGCCATGAACACTGAAGCTTTCTTT. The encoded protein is CASSEYTAMNTEAFF.

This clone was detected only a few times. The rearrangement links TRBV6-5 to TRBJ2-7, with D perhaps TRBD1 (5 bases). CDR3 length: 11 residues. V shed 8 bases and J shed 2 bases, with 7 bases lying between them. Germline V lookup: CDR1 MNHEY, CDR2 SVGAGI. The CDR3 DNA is TGTGCCAGCGGACAAACCTACGAGCAGTACTTC. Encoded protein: CASGQTYEQYF.

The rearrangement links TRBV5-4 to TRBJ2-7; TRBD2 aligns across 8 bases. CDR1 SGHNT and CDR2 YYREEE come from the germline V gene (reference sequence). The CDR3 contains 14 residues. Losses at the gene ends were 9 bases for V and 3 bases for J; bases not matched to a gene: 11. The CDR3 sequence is CAMSRGLVDYEQYF. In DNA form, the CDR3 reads TGTGCCATGTCTAGGGGACTAGTAGACTACGAGCAGTACTTC.

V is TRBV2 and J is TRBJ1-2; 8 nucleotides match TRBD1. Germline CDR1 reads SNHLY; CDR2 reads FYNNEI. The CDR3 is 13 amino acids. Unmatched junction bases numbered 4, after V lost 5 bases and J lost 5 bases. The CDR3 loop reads CASSRTGPYGYTF. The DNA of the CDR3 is TGTGCCAGCAGTAGGACAGGGCCATATGGCTACACCTTC.